What follows describes a single TCR beta chain. The target antigen is unknown. Clones were sequenced by immunoSEQ multiplex PCR, and TCRdb holds only the in-frame ones, with some missing. Counted here are some 800,000 clones, approximately 92% occurring once; the ten biggest clones make up 24%. This entry is derived from a study of shared clonotypes between healthy human individuals. Findings and limits, study-wide: Sequencing depth was a factor that was expected to affect clonotype sharing among donors.

The CDR3 totals 17 residues. The ends lost 0 bases at V and 5 bases at J; junction bases unmatched: 6. CDR1 and CDR2 (germline): SEHNR, FQNEAQ (reference sequence). CD45RO-negative CD8 cells positively selected for CCR7 made up the naive population, which excluded terminally differentiated effector memory CD45RA+ cells. The chain couples TRBV7-9 to TRBJ1-4; 10 bases agree with TRBD1. The source of this sequence is a man aged 25 to 40 in good health. The source material was naive CD8+ T cells sorted from blood. CDR3 protein: CASSLAGTGALNEKLFF. Written as DNA, the CDR3 is TGTGCCAGCAGCTTAGCCGGGACAGGGGCTTTAAATGAAAAACTGTTTTTT.